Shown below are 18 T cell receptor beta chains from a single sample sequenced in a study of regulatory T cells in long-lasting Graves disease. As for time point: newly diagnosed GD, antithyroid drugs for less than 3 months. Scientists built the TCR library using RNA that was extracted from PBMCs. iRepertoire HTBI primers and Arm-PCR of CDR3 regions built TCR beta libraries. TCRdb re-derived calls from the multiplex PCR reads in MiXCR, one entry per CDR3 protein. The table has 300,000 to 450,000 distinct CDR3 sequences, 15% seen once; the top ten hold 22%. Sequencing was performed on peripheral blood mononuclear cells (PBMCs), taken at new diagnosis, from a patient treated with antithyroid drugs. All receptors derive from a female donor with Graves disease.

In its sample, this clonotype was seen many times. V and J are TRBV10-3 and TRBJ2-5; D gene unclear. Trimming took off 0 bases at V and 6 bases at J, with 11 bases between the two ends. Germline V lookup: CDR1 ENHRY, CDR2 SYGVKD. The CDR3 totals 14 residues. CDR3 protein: CAISESAVDKTQYF. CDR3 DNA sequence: TGTGCCATCAGTGAGTCGGCGGTAGACAAGACCCAGTACTTC.

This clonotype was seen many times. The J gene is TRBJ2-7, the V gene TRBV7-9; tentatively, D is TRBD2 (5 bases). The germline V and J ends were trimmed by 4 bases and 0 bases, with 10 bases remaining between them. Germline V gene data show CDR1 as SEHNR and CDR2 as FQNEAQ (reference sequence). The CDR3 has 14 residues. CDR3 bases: TGTGCCAGCAGCTCCGGACTGAACTCCTACGAGCAGTACTTC. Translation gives CASSSGLNSYEQYF.

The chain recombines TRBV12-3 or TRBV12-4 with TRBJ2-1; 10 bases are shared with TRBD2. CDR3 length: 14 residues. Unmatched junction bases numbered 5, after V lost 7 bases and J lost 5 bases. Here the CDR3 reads CASNLGLADNEQFF. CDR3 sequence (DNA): TGTGCCAGCAACCTCGGACTAGCGGACAATGAGCAGTTCTTC.

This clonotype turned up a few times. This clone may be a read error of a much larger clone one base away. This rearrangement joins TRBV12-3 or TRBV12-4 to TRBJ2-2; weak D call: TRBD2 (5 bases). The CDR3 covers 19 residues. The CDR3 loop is CASSSLASASQILTGKLFF. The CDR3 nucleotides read TGTGCCAGCAGTTCGTTGGCTAGTGCTTCACAAATACTCACCGGGAAGCTGTTTTTT.

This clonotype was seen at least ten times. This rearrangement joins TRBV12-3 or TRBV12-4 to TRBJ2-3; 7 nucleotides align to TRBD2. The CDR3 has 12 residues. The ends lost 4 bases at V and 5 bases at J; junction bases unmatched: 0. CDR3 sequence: CASSSGGDTQYF. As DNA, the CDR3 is TGTGCCAGCAGTTCGGGGGGAGATACGCAGTATTTT.

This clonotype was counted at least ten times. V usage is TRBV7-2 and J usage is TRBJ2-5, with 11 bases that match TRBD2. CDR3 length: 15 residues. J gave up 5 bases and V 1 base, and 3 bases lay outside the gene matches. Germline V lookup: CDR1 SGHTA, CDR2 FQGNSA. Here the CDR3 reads CASSLVAGGAETQYF. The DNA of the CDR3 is TGTGCCAGCAGCTTAGTAGCGGGAGGGGCGGAGACCCAGTACTTC.

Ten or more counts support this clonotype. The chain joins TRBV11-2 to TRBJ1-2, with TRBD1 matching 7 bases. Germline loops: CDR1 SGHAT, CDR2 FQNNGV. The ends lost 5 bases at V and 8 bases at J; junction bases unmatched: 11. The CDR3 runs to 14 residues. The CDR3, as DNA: TGTGCCAGCAGCAATCGCTTTGAGGACAGGGGCTACACCTTC. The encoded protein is CASSNRFEDRGYTF.

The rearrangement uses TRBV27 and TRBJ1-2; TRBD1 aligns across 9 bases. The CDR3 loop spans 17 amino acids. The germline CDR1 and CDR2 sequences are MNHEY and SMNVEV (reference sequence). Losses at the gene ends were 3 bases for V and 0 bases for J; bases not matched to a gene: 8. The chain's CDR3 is CASSLSGTGTANYGYTF. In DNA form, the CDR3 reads TGTGCCAGCAGTTTGTCCGGGACAGGGACGGCTAACTATGGCTACACCTTC.

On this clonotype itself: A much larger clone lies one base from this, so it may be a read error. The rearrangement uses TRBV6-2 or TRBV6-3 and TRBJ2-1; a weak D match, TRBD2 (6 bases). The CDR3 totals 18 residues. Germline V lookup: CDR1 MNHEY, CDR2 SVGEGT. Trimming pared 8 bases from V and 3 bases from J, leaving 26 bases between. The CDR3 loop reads CASQSRTNGFSDYNEQFF. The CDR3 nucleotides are TGTGCCAGCCAGTCCCGGACTAACGGGTTTTCTGACTACAATGAGCAGTTCTTC.

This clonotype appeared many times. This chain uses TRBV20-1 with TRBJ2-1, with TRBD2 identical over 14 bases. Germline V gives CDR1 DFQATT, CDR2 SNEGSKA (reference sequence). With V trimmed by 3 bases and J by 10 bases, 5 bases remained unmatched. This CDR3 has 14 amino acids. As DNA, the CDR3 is TGCAGTGCTAGGGGACTAGCGGGGGCCCAGGAGCAGTTCTTC. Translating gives CSARGLAGAQEQFF.

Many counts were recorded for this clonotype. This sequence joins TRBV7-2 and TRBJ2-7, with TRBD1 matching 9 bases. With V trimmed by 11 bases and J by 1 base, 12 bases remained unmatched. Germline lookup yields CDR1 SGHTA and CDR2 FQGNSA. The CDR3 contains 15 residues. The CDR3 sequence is CACSGDGTGSYEQYF. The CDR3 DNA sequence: TGTGCCTGCTCTGGGGACGGGACAGGGTCCTACGAGCAGTACTTC.

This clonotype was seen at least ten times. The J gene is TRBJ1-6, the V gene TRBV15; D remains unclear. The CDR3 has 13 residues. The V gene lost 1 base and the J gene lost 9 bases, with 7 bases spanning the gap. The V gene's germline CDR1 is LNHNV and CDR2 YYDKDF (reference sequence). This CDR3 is CATSRVTFSPLHF. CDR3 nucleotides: TGTGCCACCAGCAGAGTCACCTTTTCACCCCTCCACTTT.

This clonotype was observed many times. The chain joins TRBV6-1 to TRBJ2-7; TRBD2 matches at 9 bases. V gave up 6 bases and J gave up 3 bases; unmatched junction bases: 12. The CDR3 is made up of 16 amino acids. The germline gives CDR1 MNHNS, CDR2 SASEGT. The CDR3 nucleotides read TGTGCCAGCAGATTAGCGGGAGTCGGAAGTGACTACGAGCAGTACTTC. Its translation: CASRLAGVGSDYEQYF.

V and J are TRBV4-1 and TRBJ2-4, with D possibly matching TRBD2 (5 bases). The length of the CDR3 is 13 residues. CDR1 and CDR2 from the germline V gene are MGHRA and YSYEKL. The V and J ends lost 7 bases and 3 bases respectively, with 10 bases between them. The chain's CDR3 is CASKSGDKNIQYF. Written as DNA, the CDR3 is TGCGCCAGCAAGAGCGGAGACAAAAACATTCAGTACTTC.

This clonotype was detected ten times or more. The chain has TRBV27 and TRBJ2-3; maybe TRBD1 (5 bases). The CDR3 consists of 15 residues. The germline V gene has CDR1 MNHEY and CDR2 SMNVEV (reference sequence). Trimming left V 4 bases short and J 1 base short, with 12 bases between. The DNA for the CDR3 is TGTGCCAGCAGTTCGGGCTCCAGGGGCACAGATACGCAGTATTTT. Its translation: CASSSGSRGTDTQYF.

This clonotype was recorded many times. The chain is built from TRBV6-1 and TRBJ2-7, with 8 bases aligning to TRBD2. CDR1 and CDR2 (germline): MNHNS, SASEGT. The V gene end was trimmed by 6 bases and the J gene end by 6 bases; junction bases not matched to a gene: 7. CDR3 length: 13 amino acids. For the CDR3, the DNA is TGTGCCAGCAGACGGGAGGGCTCGCGCGAGCAGTACTTC. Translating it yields CASRREGSREQYF.

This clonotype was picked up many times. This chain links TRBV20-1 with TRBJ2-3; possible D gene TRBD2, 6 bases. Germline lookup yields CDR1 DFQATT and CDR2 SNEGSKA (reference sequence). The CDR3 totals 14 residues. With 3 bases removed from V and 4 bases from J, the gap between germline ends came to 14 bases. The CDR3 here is CSASLFGGADTQYF. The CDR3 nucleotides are TGCAGTGCTAGTCTATTCGGGGGAGCAGATACGCAGTATTTT.

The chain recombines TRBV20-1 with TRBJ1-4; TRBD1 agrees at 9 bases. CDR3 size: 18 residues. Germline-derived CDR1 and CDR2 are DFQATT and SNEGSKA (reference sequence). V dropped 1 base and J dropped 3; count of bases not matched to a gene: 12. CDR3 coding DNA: TGCAGTGCTAGAGGACAGGGGGAGGACGCGTGGTCTAATGAAAAACTGTTTTTT. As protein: CSARGQGEDAWSNEKLFF.